The 17 T cell receptor beta chains listed next were all sequenced from one sample in a study of blood T cell repertoires in COVID-19. Sequenced by immunoSEQ multiplex PCR; TCRdb stores in-frame clones only, minus some. This sample has about 60,000 clones, with about 77% found just once. Sequencing was carried out using peripheral blood. The receptors derive from a human donor in a cohort sampled during active COVID-19.

This clone has just a few counts. The chain joins TRBV5-1 to TRBJ2-1, with TRBD1 matching 7 bases. Germline CDR1 is SGHRS and CDR2 is YFSETQ. The CDR3 is 13 amino acids. The J segment lost 7 bases and the V segment lost 3 bases, leaving 4 bases of the junction unmatched. The CDR3 DNA reads TGCGCCAGCAGCTACACAGGGGCGAATGAGCAGTTCTTC. Its translation is CASSYTGANEQFF. Looking up the rest from reference TRBV5-1 and TRBJ2-1 gives the full variable domain: KAGVTQTPRYLIKTRGQQVTLSCSPISGHRSVSWYQQTPGQGLQFLFEYFSETQRNKGNFPGRFSGRQFSNSRSEMNVSTLELGDSALYLCASSYTGANEQFFGPGTRLTVL.

The CDR3 DNA is TGCGCCAGCAGCCGTCTGGGACAGAGCTCCTACAATGAGCAGTTCTTC. It codes for CASSRLGQSSYNEQFF. The chain recombines TRBV4-1 with TRBJ2-1, with 7 bases fitting TRBD1. The CDR3 sequence is 16 residues long. Losses at the gene ends were 4 bases for V and 0 bases for J; bases not matched to a gene: 6. Looked up from germline, CDR1 is MGHRA and CDR2 is YSYEKL.

CDR3 DNA sequence: TGCGCCAGCAGCTTGGTAGTGGACTCCGATCCCCGAGTCTACAATGAGCAGTTCTTC. Translated, it gives CASSLVVDSDPRVYNEQFF. V usage is TRBV5-1 and J usage is TRBJ2-1, with a possible D match to TRBD2 (5 bases). Germline-derived CDR1 and CDR2 are SGHRS and YFSETQ. CDR3 length: 19 residues. Trimming stripped 0 bases from V and 3 bases from J, with 22 bases between.

The chain combines TRBV9 with TRBJ2-7; TRBD2 agrees at 7 bases. Trimming at V came to 1 base and at J to 4 bases, leaving 8 bases not matched to a gene. The CDR3 has 15 residues. The germline gives CDR1 SGDLS, CDR2 YYNGEE. The CDR3 region has the DNA TGTGCCAGCAGCGTATCTGCGGGAGCTGGTTACGAGCAGTACTTC. The encoded protein is CASSVSAGAGYEQYF.

This clone appeared a few times. The gene calls are TRBV6-2 or TRBV6-3 and TRBJ2-1; TRBD2 matches 7 bases. The V gene end was trimmed by 0 bases and the J gene end by 9 bases; junction bases not matched to a gene: 11. From germline, CDR1 is MNHEY and CDR2 SVGEGT. The CDR3 runs 16 residues. The CDR3 protein is CASSYSKGYGGGEQFF. The CDR3, as DNA: TGTGCCAGCAGTTACTCGAAGGGTTACGGCGGGGGTGAGCAGTTCTTC.

The chain links TRBV30 to TRBJ1-2; maybe TRBD1 (5 bases). Germline V CDR1 and CDR2: GTSNPN, SVGIG (reference sequence). This CDR3 contains 14 residues. V was shortened by 4 bases and J by 5 bases, with 17 bases between the two germline ends. CDR3: CAWTATVSRYGYTF. CDR3 sequence (DNA): TGTGCCTGGACCGCGACAGTCTCACGGTATGGCTACACCTTC.

In its sample, this clone was seen a few times. The genes are TRBV3-1 (or the pseudogene TRBV3-2) and TRBJ2-7, with D possibly TRBD2 on 6 matching bases. Trimming cost V 2 bases and J 6 bases, with 14 bases left between them. Germline V gene lookup returns CDR1 LGHDT and CDR2 YNNKEL (reference sequence). This CDR3 spans 14 amino acids. CDR3 in DNA: TGTGCCAGCAGCCAAACCCCACTAGCTACCGAGCAGTACTTC. Its protein product is CASSQTPLATEQYF.

J is TRBJ1-3 and V is TRBV7-9; D unclear. The V gene's germline CDR1 is SEHNR and CDR2 FQNEAQ (reference sequence). This CDR3 is 17 amino acids long. V was pared by 6 bases and J by 2 bases, with 20 bases between. The CDR3 DNA is TGTGCCAGCAGTGGGCGCCCCGGGGATCAGGCTGGAAACACCATATATTTT. This gives the protein CASSGRPGDQAGNTIYF.

This clone was counted a few times. The chain employs TRBV27 and TRBJ1-2; tentative D call: TRBD1 (6 bases). Trimming took off 6 bases at V and 8 bases at J, with 25 bases between the two ends. The CDR3 is 16 residues long. CDR1 and CDR2 (germline): MNHEY, SMNVEV (reference sequence). In DNA, the CDR3 is TGTGCCAGCAGCCCTGATGTGGGGGCCGTCAATGTCGGCTACACCTTC. Protein product: CASSPDVGAVNVGYTF.

V is TRBV12-3 or TRBV12-4 and J is TRBJ1-6; D may be TRBD1 (6 bases). The CDR3 runs to 13 residues. Trimming removed 5 bases from V and 7 bases from J, with 9 bases in between. CDR3 in DNA: TGTGCCAGCAGTGGACAGAACAATTCACCCCTCCACTTT. It codes for CASSGQNNSPLHF.

The V gene is TRBV30, the J gene TRBJ2-7, with 7 bases aligning to TRBD1. The germline gives CDR1 GTSNPN, CDR2 SVGIG (reference sequence). CDR3 length: 14 residues. Trimming cost V 3 bases and J 3 bases; bases outside gene matches: 8. CDR3 sequence (DNA): TGTGCCTGGAGCCCCCTAGGGGGCTTCTACGAGCAGTACTTC. Translated: CAWSPLGGFYEQYF.

The chain employs TRBV6-4 and TRBJ1-2, with D possibly TRBD1 on 6 matching bases. With 1 base removed from V and 5 bases from J, the gap between germline ends came to 17 bases. The CDR3 extends over 16 amino acids. Germline CDR1 is MRHNA and CDR2 is SNTAGT. The chain's CDR3 is CASSDFTPTGRYGYTF. The CDR3 nucleotides are TGTGCCAGCAGTGACTTTACCCCTACAGGGCGGTATGGCTACACCTTC.

The V gene is TRBV4-2, the J gene TRBJ1-4; 8 bases fit TRBD1. There are 16 residues in the CDR3. The germline V gene encodes CDR1 LGHNA and CDR2 YNFKEQ. The trim removed 3 bases at V and 4 bases at J, leaving 7 bases unmatched. In DNA, the CDR3 is TGTGCCAGCAGCCACAAGCCGGGACAGGATAATGAAAAACTGTTTTTT. It translates to CASSHKPGQDNEKLFF.

The chain has TRBV15 and TRBJ1-1; maybe TRBD1 (5 bases). The CDR3 extends over 14 amino acids. Trimming left V 4 bases short and J 4 bases short, with 13 bases between. Germline V gives CDR1 LNHNV, CDR2 YYDKDF (reference sequence). In nucleotides, the CDR3 is TGTGCCACCAGCATAGGGGCCACGGCCACTGAAGCTTTCTTT. Residues: CATSIGATATEAFF.

The CDR3 sequence: CASTVGGTGELFF. CDR3 in DNA: TGTGCCAGCACCGTCGGAGGTACCGGGGAGCTGTTTTTT. This chain joins TRBV14 and TRBJ2-2; D may be TRBD2 (5 bases). In germline, CDR1 is SGHDN, CDR2 FVKESK. V was clipped by 7 bases and J by 5 bases, with 11 bases between them. The CDR3 loop spans 13 amino acids.

This clone turned up a few times. The chain is built from TRBV5-5 and TRBJ2-2, with TRBD2 as a possible D gene (5 bases). The germline CDR1 and CDR2 sequences are SGHKS and YYEKEE (reference sequence). Trimming left V 6 bases short and J 6 bases short, with 15 bases between. The CDR3 runs 14 residues. The CDR3 coding sequence is TGTGCCAGCAACTCGGGGTCTACCTCCGGGGAGCTGTTTTTT. This encodes CASNSGSTSGELFF.

The rearrangement uses TRBV9 and TRBJ1-6; D gene uncertain. The germline V and J ends were trimmed by 4 bases and 0 bases, with 8 bases remaining between them. Germline-derived CDR1 and CDR2 are SGDLS and YYNGEE. The CDR3 sequence is 15 residues long. The CDR3 nucleotides read TGTGCCAGCAGCCCCGGTAGCTCCTATAATTCACCCCTCCACTTT. This translates into CASSPGSSYNSPLHF.